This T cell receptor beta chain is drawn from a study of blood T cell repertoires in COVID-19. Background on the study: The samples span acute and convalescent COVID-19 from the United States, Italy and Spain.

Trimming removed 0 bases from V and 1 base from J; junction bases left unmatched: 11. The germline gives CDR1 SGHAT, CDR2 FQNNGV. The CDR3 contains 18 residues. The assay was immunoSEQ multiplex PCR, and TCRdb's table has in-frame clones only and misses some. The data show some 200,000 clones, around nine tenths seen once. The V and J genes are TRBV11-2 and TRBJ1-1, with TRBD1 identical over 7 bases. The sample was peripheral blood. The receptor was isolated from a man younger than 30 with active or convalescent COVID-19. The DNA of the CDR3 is TGTGCCAGCAGCTTAGATCGTGGGCTCCAGGGGGAGAACACTGAAGCTTTCTTT. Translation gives CASSLDRGLQGENTEAFF.